A selection of T cell receptor beta chains follows, all from one sample in a study of PD-1 blockade in classical Hodgkin lymphoma. Sequenced by immunoSEQ multiplex PCR; TCRdb stores in-frame clones only, minus some. The sample records approximately 96,000 clones, about 93% being singletons. This material consisted of peripheral blood mononuclear cells (PBMCs), taken before the fourth cycle of nivolumab. The source is a human donor with classical Hodgkin lymphoma. CDR3s include the opening cysteine and the closing phenylalanine or tryptophan. A D gene is named only where the DNA matches it firmly. For some rows the clone size is stated as once, few or many, or as a class when expanded; others skip it.

D: -; V: TRBV5-4; J: TRBJ2-7; size: -; CDR3: CASSFVSPGWAYEQYF; DNA: TGTGCCAGCAGCTTCGTCTCTCCCGGTTGGGCCTACGAGCAGTACTTC
D: TRBD1; V: TRBV5-1; J: TRBJ2-1; size: -; CDR3: CASSLEAGTVNNEQFF; DNA: TGCGCCAGCAGCTTGGAAGCCGGGACAGTTAACAATGAGCAGTTCTTC
D: TRBD2; V: TRBV13; J: TRBJ2-5; size: -; CDR3: CASSPRTSDLQETQYF; DNA: TGTGCCAGCAGCCCAAGGACTAGCGACTTACAAGAGACCCAGTACTTC
D: -; V: TRBV27; J: TRBJ2-5; size: -; CDR3: CASGLVPETQYF; DNA: TGTGCCAGCGGCCTCGTACCCGAGACCCAGTACTTC
D: -; V: TRBV27; J: TRBJ1-1; size: -; CDR3: CASSLLGPTEAFF; DNA: TGTGCCAGCAGTTTACTGGGGCCTACTGAAGCTTTCTTT
D: -; V: TRBV10-1; J: TRBJ1-1; size: -; CDR3: CASSPGQTHSNTEAFF; DNA: TGCGCCAGCAGTCCGGGCCAGACCCATTCAAACACTGAAGCTTTCTTT
D: TRBD1; V: TRBV9; J: TRBJ1-1; size: -; CDR3: CASSVALGTGGLNTEAFF; DNA: TGTGCCAGCAGCGTAGCTTTGGGGACAGGGGGCTTGAACACTGAAGCTTTCTTT
D: -; V: TRBV7-8; J: TRBJ2-7; size: -; CDR3: CASQGPGYEQYF; DNA: TGTGCCAGCCAGGGGCCGGGCTACGAGCAGTACTTC
D: -; V: TRBV6-1; J: TRBJ1-3; size: once; CDR3: CASSEWGGNTIYF; DNA: TGTGCCAGCAGTGAATGGGGGGGAAACACCATATATTTT
D: -; V: TRBV28; J: TRBJ1-5; size: -; CDR3: CASSLAPGRLTNQPQHF; DNA: TGTGCCAGCAGTTTGGCCCCTGGGCGATTAACCAATCAGCCCCAGCATTTT
D: -; V: TRBV11-3; J: TRBJ1-5; size: -; CDR3: CASTEEGNGNQPQHF; DNA: TGTGCCAGCACAGAGGAAGGAAATGGCAATCAGCCCCAGCATTTT
D: TRBD2; V: TRBV11-2; J: TRBJ2-1; size: -; CDR3: CASSLSNGGRATEQFF; DNA: TGTGCCAGCAGCTTATCCAACGGCGGGAGGGCCACTGAGCAGTTCTTC
D: -; V: TRBV6-1; J: TRBJ2-2; size: -; CDR3: CASSEARPFTGELFF; DNA: TGTGCCAGCAGTGAAGCGCGCCCGTTCACCGGGGAGCTGTTTTTT
D: -; V: TRBV27; J: TRBJ2-3; size: few; CDR3: CASSPLGGMTDTQYF; DNA: TGTGCCAGCAGTCCATTAGGGGGAATGACAGATACGCAGTATTTT
D: -; V: TRBV27; J: TRBJ2-7; size: few; CDR3: CASSELKGYEQYF; DNA: TGTGCCAGTTCGGAGCTTAAGGGGTACGAGCAGTACTTC
D: -; V: TRBV4-1; J: TRBJ2-7; size: -; CDR3: CASSQPNGRLKRHEQYF; DNA: TGCGCCAGCAGCCAACCAAACGGGAGACTAAAACGGCACGAGCAGTACTTC
D: -; V: TRBV6-5; J: TRBJ2-3; size: once; CDR3: CASSYRGGSTDTQYF; DNA: TGTGCCAGCAGTTACAGGGGCGGAAGCACAGATACGCAGTATTTT
D: TRBD1; V: TRBV23-1; J: TRBJ1-5; size: -; CDR3: CASSPRDRAYSNQPQHF; DNA: TGCGCCAGCAGTCCGCGGGACAGAGCATATAGCAATCAGCCCCAGCATTTT
D: -; V: TRBV7-2; J: TRBJ1-1; size: -; CDR3: CASSTDGRGTEAFF; DNA: TGTGCCAGCAGCACGGACGGGCGCGGCACTGAAGCTTTCTTT
D: TRBD2; V: TRBV10-1; J: TRBJ2-1; size: -; CDR3: CARERGSSYNEQFF; DNA: TGCGCCAGGGAGCGGGGGAGCTCCTACAATGAGCAGTTCTTC
D: TRBD1; V: TRBV6-5; J: TRBJ2-7; size: -; CDR3: CASSYGTGKTYEQYF; DNA: TGTGCCAGCAGTTACGGGACAGGGAAAACCTACGAGCAGTACTTC
D: -; V: TRBV7-2; J: TRBJ1-2; size: -; CDR3: CASSYTGMAGYTF; DNA: TGTGCCAGCAGCTATACTGGCATGGCTGGCTACACCTTC
D: -; V: TRBV27; J: TRBJ2-2; size: -; CDR3: CASSLSPGAGELFF; DNA: TGTGCCAGCAGTTTATCCCCGGGGGCCGGGGAGCTGTTTTTT
D: TRBD2; V: TRBV14; J: TRBJ2-2; size: once; CDR3: CASSQDLPGVAGEMNTGELFF; DNA: TGTGCCAGCAGCCAAGATTTGCCCGGGGTAGCGGGAGAAATGAACACCGGGGAGCTGTTTTTT
D: -; V: TRBV30; J: TRBJ1-3; size: -; CDR3: CAWLRGGSGNTIYF; DNA: TGTGCCTGGTTAAGAGGAGGGTCTGGAAACACCATATATTTT
D: TRBD1; V: TRBV5-1; J: TRBJ1-3; size: few; CDR3: CASSLDLQGAVRGNTIYF; DNA: TGCGCCAGCAGCTTGGACCTACAGGGGGCTGTAAGAGGAAACACCATATATTTT
D: -; V: TRBV10-1; J: TRBJ2-1; size: -; CDR3: CASSWSYNEQFF; DNA: TGCGCCAGCAGTTGGTCCTACAATGAGCAGTTCTTC
D: TRBD1; V: TRBV28; J: TRBJ1-1; size: -; CDR3: CASIDGEGARTEAFF; DNA: TGTGCCAGCATCGATGGGGAGGGGGCGCGCACTGAAGCTTTCTTT
D: TRBD2; V: TRBV28; J: TRBJ2-2; size: -; CDR3: CASSFYGLAGGRLATGELFF; DNA: TGTGCCAGCAGTTTCTATGGACTAGCGGGAGGGCGGTTGGCTACCGGGGAGCTGTTTTTT
D: -; V: TRBV30; J: TRBJ1-1; size: -; CDR3: CAWSPGWNTEAFF; DNA: TGTGCCTGGAGTCCCGGGTGGAACACTGAAGCTTTCTTT
D: TRBD2; V: TRBV27; J: TRBJ2-1; size: once; CDR3: CASSLSGTSGYNEQFF; DNA: TGTGCCAGCAGTTTATCCGGGACTAGCGGGTACAATGAGCAGTTCTTC
D: -; V: TRBV14; J: TRBJ2-3; size: -; CDR3: CASSQFRVPDTQYF; DNA: TGTGCCAGCAGCCAATTCAGGGTCCCAGATACGCAGTATTTT
D: -; V: TRBV5-8; J: TRBJ2-7; size: -; CDR3: CASSLLQEGGEQYF; DNA: TGTGCCAGCAGCTTGTTACAGGAGGGAGGCGAGCAGTACTTC
D: -; V: TRBV9; J: TRBJ2-2; size: -; CDR3: CASSVGSLGSGYWELFF; DNA: TGTGCCAGCAGCGTAGGGTCGTTGGGCTCCGGGTATTGGGAGCTGTTTTTT
D: TRBD2; V: TRBV5-4; J: TRBJ2-2; size: -; CDR3: CASSLASGRVSGELFF; DNA: TGTGCCAGCAGCCTAGCTAGCGGGAGAGTATCCGGGGAGCTGTTTTTT
D: -; V: TRBV2; J: TRBJ1-3; size: -; CDR3: CASSEFNAGNTIYF; DNA: TGTGCCAGCAGTGAATTTAACGCTGGAAACACCATATATTTT
D: -; V: TRBV7-4; J: TRBJ2-7; size: -; CDR3: CASSLYVGRESYEQYF; DNA: TGTGCCAGCAGCTTATATGTGGGAAGAGAGTCCTACGAGCAGTACTTC
D: -; V: TRBV14; J: TRBJ1-1; size: -; CDR3: CASSLKLTEAFF; DNA: TGTGCCAGCAGCCTTAAATTAACTGAAGCTTTCTTT
D: TRBD2; V: TRBV9; J: TRBJ2-5; size: -; CDR3: CASSVTAGGGETQYF; DNA: TGTGCCAGCAGCGTCACAGCGGGAGGGGGAGAGACCCAGTACTTC
D: -; V: TRBV6-6; J: TRBJ2-5; size: -; CDR3: CASSTGRETQYF; DNA: TGTGCCAGCAGCACCGGGCGAGAGACCCAGTACTTC
D: -; V: TRBV6-1; J: TRBJ2-3; size: -; CDR3: CASSDMRDRRTDTQYF; DNA: TGTGCCAGCAGTGATATGCGGGACAGACGCACAGATACGCAGTATTTT
D: -; V: TRBV27; J: TRBJ1-3; size: -; CDR3: CASSDISGNTIYF; DNA: TGTGCCAGCTCGGACATCTCTGGAAACACCATATATTTT
D: TRBD1; V: TRBV19; J: TRBJ1-5; size: -; CDR3: CASRRLGRGDNQPQHF; DNA: TGTGCCAGTCGGAGGTTAGGCAGGGGGGACAATCAGCCCCAGCATTTT
D: -; V: TRBV7-9; J: TRBJ1-4; size: -; CDR3: CASSLKLGLPSQKLFF; DNA: TGTGCCAGCAGCTTAAAGCTCGGGCTCCCCTCTCAAAAACTGTTTTTT
D: -; V: TRBV6-1; J: TRBJ2-7; size: -; CDR3: CASRGTGGLQQYF; DNA: TGTGCCAGCAGGGGGACCGGGGGCTTGCAGCAGTACTTC
D: -; V: TRBV6-1; J: TRBJ1-3; size: -; CDR3: CASTPSRSGNTIYF; DNA: TGTGCCAGCACTCCCTCGCGGAGTGGAAACACCATATATTTT
D: -; V: TRBV6-1; J: TRBJ1-3; size: -; CDR3: CASSEARGISGNTIYF; DNA: TGTGCCAGCAGTGAAGCGCGGGGGATCTCTGGAAACACCATATATTTT
D: -; V: TRBV5-1; J: TRBJ1-1; size: -; CDR3: CASSFGTNTEAFF; DNA: TGCGCCAGCAGCTTCGGGACGAACACTGAAGCTTTCTTT
D: -; V: TRBV5-5; J: TRBJ1-2; size: -; CDR3: CASSLNDGYGYTF; DNA: TGTGCCAGCAGCTTAAACGACGGTTATGGCTACACCTTC
D: -; V: TRBV6-1; J: TRBJ1-3; size: -; CDR3: CASMTDSGNTIYF; DNA: TGTGCCAGCATGACAGACTCTGGAAACACCATATATTTT
D: -; V: TRBV6-5; J: TRBJ1-2; size: -; CDR3: CASSWTETNYGYTF; DNA: TGTGCCAGCAGTTGGACAGAGACTAACTATGGCTACACCTTC